The source of this TCR beta chain is a study of CD8 T cells in ankylosing spondylitis. CDR1 and CDR2 from the germline V gene are SGDLS and YYNGEE. This CDR3 comprises 16 residues. Germline trimming cut 4 bases from V and 4 bases from J; bases unmatched to any gene: 11. This clonotype was detected once. Antigen: not known. General observations from the study: Before this, some motif variants had been reported in reactive arthritis synovial fluid and blood. Blood from ankylosing spondylitis patients appeared to carry a characteristic roughly eight-variant TCR beta motif. Relatively rare in peripheral blood, disease-linked clones were also CD8+.

TCRdb reprocessed the 5' RACE reads with MiXCR, giving one entry per CDR3 protein. The data show approximately 140,000 distinct CDR3 sequences, 40% to 50% seen once. V gene TRBV9 combines with J gene TRBJ2-7; 10 nucleotides align to TRBD2. Specimen: synovial fluid, either unsorted or a sorted T cell fraction (not recorded which). This TCR came from a male donor with ankylosing spondylitis. CDR3 nucleotide sequence: TGTGCCAGCAGCTTCTTCTGGACTAGCGGCCCGTACGAGCAGTACTTC. Translation gives CASSFFWTSGPYEQYF.